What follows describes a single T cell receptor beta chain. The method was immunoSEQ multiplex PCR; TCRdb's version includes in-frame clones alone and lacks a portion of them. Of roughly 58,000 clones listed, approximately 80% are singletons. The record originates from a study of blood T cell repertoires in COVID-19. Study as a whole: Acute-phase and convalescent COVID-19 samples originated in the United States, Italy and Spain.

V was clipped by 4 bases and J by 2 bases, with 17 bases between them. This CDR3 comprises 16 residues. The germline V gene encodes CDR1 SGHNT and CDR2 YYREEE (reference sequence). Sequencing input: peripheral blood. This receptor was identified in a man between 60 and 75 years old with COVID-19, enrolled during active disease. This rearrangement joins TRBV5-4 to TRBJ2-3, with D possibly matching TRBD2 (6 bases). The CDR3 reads CASSRRESGNTDTQYF. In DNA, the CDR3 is TGTGCCAGCAGCCGACGGGAGTCCGGGAACACAGATACGCAGTATTTT.